These T cell receptor beta chains were read from a single sample in a study of human T cells and chemical hapten exposure. MiXCR, applied by TCRdb to the RACE reads, yields one record per CDR3 protein. The table includes 65,000 to 90,000 distinct CDR3 sequences, less than 15% detected once. Sequenced here: whole blood, sampled in connection with sensitization to the hapten diphenylcyclopropenone (DPC). The source is a woman aged 45-60 years with alopecia areata. Some clones in this sample may be carry-over from other donors' samples. Both conserved end residues are part of each CDR3. The order of the fields is V gene, CDR3 length, clone size, D gene, J gene, CDR3 DNA, CDR3 protein. A D gene is named only where the DNA matches it firmly. Not every row has a clone size; where given, it reads once, few, many or a size class.

V gene: TRBV12-3/TRBV12-4
CDR3 length: 12
clone size: few
D gene: NA
J gene: TRBJ2-5
CDR3 DNA: TGTGCCAGCAGGGGGGGTTTCGAGACCCAGTACTTC
CDR3 protein: CASRGGFETQYF

V gene: TRBV11-2
CDR3 length: 14
clone size: NA
D gene: NA
J gene: TRBJ2-5
CDR3 DNA: TGTGCCAGCAGCTTAATCGGGCGGCAAGAGACCCAGTACTTC
CDR3 protein: CASSLIGRQETQYF

V gene: TRBV7-2
CDR3 length: 14
clone size: NA
D gene: NA
J gene: TRBJ2-1
CDR3 DNA: TGTGCCAGCAGCTTAGGTCCAACTAAGAATGAGCAGTTCTTC
CDR3 protein: CASSLGPTKNEQFF

V gene: TRBV7-6
CDR3 length: 16
clone size: NA
D gene: NA
J gene: TRBJ2-1
CDR3 DNA: TGTGCCAGCAGCCTCGACAGGTTTAGCTCCTACAATGAGCAGTTCTTC
CDR3 protein: CASSLDRFSSYNEQFF

V gene: TRBV20-1
CDR3 length: 14
clone size: few
D gene: NA
J gene: TRBJ2-3
CDR3 DNA: TGCAGTGCTAGCCCGTTCTCAGAGACAGATACGCAGTATTTT
CDR3 protein: CSASPFSETDTQYF

V gene: TRBV29-1
CDR3 length: 14
clone size: many
D gene: NA
J gene: TRBJ2-2
CDR3 DNA: TGCAGCGTTACCCATCTGTCAGGGACCGGGGAGCTGTTTTTT
CDR3 protein: CSVTHLSGTGELFF

V gene: TRBV7-9
CDR3 length: 15
clone size: NA
D gene: TRBD2
J gene: TRBJ2-5
CDR3 DNA: TGTGCCAGCAGCCTAGCGGGAGGTTTACAAGAGACCCAGTACTTC
CDR3 protein: CASSLAGGLQETQYF

V gene: TRBV19
CDR3 length: 16
clone size: few
D gene: TRBD1
J gene: TRBJ1-1
CDR3 DNA: TGTGCCAGTAGTTTGCAGGGGGCCTGGATGAACACTGAAGCTTTCTTT
CDR3 protein: CASSLQGAWMNTEAFF

V gene: TRBV25-1
CDR3 length: 14
clone size: few
D gene: NA
J gene: TRBJ1-4
CDR3 DNA: TGTGCCAGCAGTCCGGACAGTCTAAATGAAAAACTGTTTTTT
CDR3 protein: CASSPDSLNEKLFF

V gene: TRBV20-1
CDR3 length: 17
clone size: NA
D gene: TRBD2
J gene: TRBJ2-6
CDR3 DNA: TGCAGTGCTAGAGATGGGACTACCTACTCTGGGGCCAACGTCCTGACTTTC
CDR3 protein: CSARDGTTYSGANVLTF

V gene: TRBV10-1
CDR3 length: 14
clone size: few
D gene: NA
J gene: TRBJ1-1
CDR3 DNA: TGCGCCAGCAGCTCAGACGGAGGTCTCACTGAAGCTTTCTTT
CDR3 protein: CASSSDGGLTEAFF

V gene: TRBV12-3/TRBV12-4
CDR3 length: 13
clone size: NA
D gene: NA
J gene: TRBJ1-1
CDR3 DNA: TGTGCCAGCAGTTTACCGGCGCAGGAAAGGACTTTCTTT
CDR3 protein: CASSLPAQERTFF

V gene: TRBV5-1
CDR3 length: 15
clone size: many
D gene: TRBD2
J gene: TRBJ2-1
CDR3 DNA: TGCGCCAGCAGCTTAGGGACTAGCGGGTCCAATGAGCAGTTCTTC
CDR3 protein: CASSLGTSGSNEQFF

V gene: TRBV5-1
CDR3 length: 13
clone size: NA
D gene: NA
J gene: TRBJ2-1
CDR3 DNA: TGCGCCAGCAGCCCCGGTTATGGCAATGAGCAGTTCTTC
CDR3 protein: CASSPGYGNEQFF

V gene: TRBV11-2
CDR3 length: 13
clone size: NA
D gene: NA
J gene: TRBJ2-7
CDR3 DNA: TGTGCCAGCAGCTTAGACGCAATATACGAGCAGTACTTC
CDR3 protein: CASSLDAIYEQYF

V gene: TRBV2
CDR3 length: 14
clone size: few
D gene: TRBD1
J gene: TRBJ2-2
CDR3 DNA: TGTGCCAGCAGACAGGGGGCTTACACCGGGGAGCTGTTTTTT
CDR3 protein: CASRQGAYTGELFF

V gene: TRBV5-5
CDR3 length: 15
clone size: NA
D gene: TRBD1
J gene: TRBJ2-3
CDR3 DNA: TGTGCCAGCAGCTTGGTGGTCAGGGGGACAGATACGCAGTATTTT
CDR3 protein: CASSLVVRGTDTQYF